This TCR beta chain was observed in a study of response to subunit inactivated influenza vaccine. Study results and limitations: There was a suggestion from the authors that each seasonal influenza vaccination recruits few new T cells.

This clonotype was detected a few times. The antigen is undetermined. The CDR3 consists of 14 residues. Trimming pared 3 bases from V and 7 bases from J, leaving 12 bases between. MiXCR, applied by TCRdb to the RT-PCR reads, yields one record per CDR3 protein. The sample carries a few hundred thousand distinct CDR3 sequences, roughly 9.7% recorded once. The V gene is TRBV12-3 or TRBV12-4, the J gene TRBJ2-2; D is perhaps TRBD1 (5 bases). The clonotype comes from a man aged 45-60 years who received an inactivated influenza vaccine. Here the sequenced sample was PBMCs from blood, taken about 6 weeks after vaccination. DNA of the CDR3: TGTGCCAGCAGTTTCGGCAGGGTTGGCGGGGAGCTGTTTTTT. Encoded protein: CASSFGRVGGELFF.